The 27 T cell receptor beta chains below come from one sample, sequenced in a study of blood T cell repertoires in COVID-19. Data came from immunoSEQ multiplex PCR; TCRdb stores just in-frame clones and leaves some out. The sample has 65,000 to 90,000 clones; around nine tenths are singletons. Sequenced sample: peripheral blood. These receptor sequences come from a human donor in a cohort sampled during active COVID-19.

CDR3 in DNA: TGTGCCAGCAGCCGAGCGGGAGGCACAGATACGCAGTATTTT. Protein product: CASSRAGGTDTQYF. The J gene is TRBJ2-3, the V gene TRBV3-1 (or the pseudogene TRBV3-2); TRBD2 aligns across 8 bases. The CDR3 totals 14 residues. Germline CDR1 and CDR2: LGHDT and YNNKEL (reference sequence). The trim removed 4 bases at V and 1 base at J, leaving 1 base unmatched.

This clone was observed a single time. The chain couples TRBV7-9 to TRBJ2-7; D may be TRBD1 (6 bases). V lost 5 bases to trimming and J lost 2 bases, with 16 bases between them. CDR1 SEHNR and CDR2 FQNEAQ come from the germline V gene (reference sequence). This CDR3 contains 15 residues. CDR3 in amino acids: CASSLLGTQPYEQYF. CDR3 nucleotides: TGTGCCAGCAGCCTACTGGGGACACAACCCTACGAGCAGTACTTC.

J is TRBJ2-3 and V is TRBV19; 7 bases agree with TRBD2. CDR1 and CDR2 from the germline V gene are LNHDA and SQIVND (reference sequence). J lost 4 bases, V lost 7 bases, and 8 bases had no gene match. The CDR3 covers 14 residues. CDR3: CASNRGGVADTQYF. The CDR3 coding sequence is TGTGCCAGTAACCGGGGAGGGGTTGCAGATACGCAGTATTTT.

V gene TRBV19 combines with J gene TRBJ2-3; D may be TRBD1 (6 bases). Trimming removed 0 bases at V and 3 bases at J, with 16 bases between. Germline lookup yields CDR1 LNHDA and CDR2 SQIVND (reference sequence). The CDR3 has 17 residues. CDR3 DNA sequence: TGTGCCAGTAGTATAGAAGGGGATAACAGGGTTACAGATACGCAGTATTTT. This sequence encodes CASSIEGDNRVTDTQYF.

The chain recombines TRBV12-3 or TRBV12-4 with TRBJ2-1; unclear D gene. Trimming pared 6 bases from V and 12 bases from J, leaving 12 bases between. This CDR3 contains 11 residues. The CDR3 DNA sequence: TGTGCCAGCAGGCTTAAAACGGGGCAGTTCTTC. Translating gives CASRLKTGQFF.

V usage is TRBV12-3 or TRBV12-4 and J usage is TRBJ2-7; D remains unclear. This CDR3 comprises 11 residues. V lost 6 bases and J lost 3, with 6 bases in between. The CDR3 is CASSSGYEQYF. The CDR3 DNA is TGTGCCAGCAGCTCAGGCTACGAGCAGTACTTC.

V is TRBV6-2 or TRBV6-3 and J is TRBJ1-4, with TRBD1 matching 9 bases. The length of the CDR3 is 17 residues. V was clipped by 6 bases and J by 8 bases; unmatched bases: 16. The germline V gene encodes CDR1 MNHEY and CDR2 SVGEGT. The CDR3 DNA sequence: TGTGCCAGCAGCTCCGACGGACAGGGGCTAGGTGGGGAAAAACTGTTTTTT. Its translation is CASSSDGQGLGGEKLFF.

The chain couples TRBV20-1 to TRBJ1-1; D not certain. Trimming pared 3 bases from V and 1 base from J, leaving 6 bases between. Germline CDR1 DFQATT, CDR2 SNEGSKA (reference sequence). The CDR3 consists of 12 residues. CDR3 amino acids: CSASRGNTEAFF. The CDR3, as DNA: TGCAGTGCTAGTCGGGGGAACACTGAAGCTTTCTTT.

This chain connects TRBV5-1 to TRBJ1-1; possibly TRBD1 for D (6 bases). Germline V gene sequence: CDR1 SGHRS, CDR2 YFSETQ. Trimming cost V 4 bases and J 0 bases, with 16 bases left between them. The CDR3 is 16 residues long. DNA of the CDR3: TGCGCCAGCAGCCCGGGACAACCAAGATTGAACACTGAAGCTTTCTTT. It encodes CASSPGQPRLNTEAFF.

This clone was seen a handful of times. This chain links TRBV4-1 with TRBJ2-7, with TRBD1 identical over 8 bases. Germline V gives CDR1 MGHRA, CDR2 YSYEKL. The CDR3 covers 13 residues. V gave up 6 bases and J gave up 5 bases; unmatched junction bases: 6. The CDR3 loop reads CASRPQGANEQYF. CDR3 coding DNA: TGCGCCAGCAGACCGCAGGGGGCCAACGAGCAGTACTTC.

The chain uses TRBV5-6 and TRBJ1-2; TRBD1 is a possible D gene (6 bases). V lost 2 bases and J lost 8, with 13 bases in between. CDR1 SGHDT and CDR2 YYEEEE come from the germline V gene. The CDR3 consists of 13 residues. This CDR3 is CASSLRQERGYTF. The CDR3 nucleotides are TGTGCCAGCAGCTTAAGACAGGAGCGGGGCTACACCTTC.

This chain uses TRBV6-2 or TRBV6-3 with TRBJ2-7; 8 bases map to TRBD2. J lost 0 bases, V lost 5 bases, and 6 bases had no gene match. Looked up from germline, CDR1 is MNHEY and CDR2 is SVGEGT. This CDR3 is built from 15 residues. The CDR3 here is CASSLSGTSSYEQYF. The CDR3 region has the DNA TGTGCCAGCAGTCTCTCCGGGACTAGCTCCTACGAGCAGTACTTC.

With respect to this clone: An end of the junction does not agree with germline; a read error may underlie this. The chain carries TRBV7-7 and TRBJ2-7; 8 bases agree with TRBD1. CDR1 and CDR2 from the germline V gene are SSHAT and FNYEAQ (reference sequence). The CDR3 is 14 residues long. DNA of the CDR3: TGTGCTAGCAGCCCTAGGACAGGGTCCCACGAGCAGTACTTC. Translating gives CASSPRTGSHEQYF. Drawing the rest from reference TRBV7-7 and TRBJ2-7, the complete variable domain is GAGVSQSPRYKVTKRGQDVTLRCDPISSHATLYWYQQALGQGPEFLTYFNYEAQPDKSGLPSDRFSAERPEGSISTLTIQRTEQRDSAMYRCASSPRTGSHEQYFGPGTRLTVT.

This chain joins TRBV5-4 and TRBJ2-1; possibly TRBD2 for D (7 bases). CDR1 and CDR2 (germline): SGHNT, YYREEE (reference sequence). CDR3 size: 15 residues. The V end was cut by 0 bases, the J end by 7 bases, with 14 bases between. The CDR3 DNA follows: TGTGCCAGCAGCTTGGGGTGGGGGGGCCCGAATGAGCAGTTCTTC. Its protein is CASSLGWGGPNEQFF. Full variable domain (remainder filled in from reference TRBV5-4 and TRBJ2-1): ETGVTQSPTHLIKTRGQQVTLRCSSQSGHNTVSWYQQALGQGPQFIFQYYREEENGRGNFPPRFSGLQFPNYSSELNVNALELDDSALYLCASSLGWGGPNEQFFGPGTRLTVL.

The chain recombines TRBV2 with TRBJ2-1, with 8 nucleotides matching TRBD2. The V and J ends lost 7 bases and 8 bases, in that order; junction bases with no gene match: 7. Germline loops: CDR1 SNHLY, CDR2 FYNNEI. CDR3 size: 13 residues. The CDR3 DNA reads as TGTGCCAGCAAAGCGGGGGCACCACATGAGCAGTTCTTC. Its protein is CASKAGAPHEQFF.

The V and J genes are TRBV5-1 and TRBJ1-4; 10 bases fit TRBD1. V was clipped by 0 bases and J by 6 bases; unmatched bases: 2. The germline CDR1 and CDR2 sequences are SGHRS and YFSETQ. The CDR3 totals 15 residues. The CDR3 DNA sequence: TGCGCCAGCAGCTTGGGGGGGACAGGGGATGAAAAACTGTTTTTT. This codes for CASSLGGTGDEKLFF.

The chain recombines TRBV10-3 with TRBJ2-5, with D uncertain. Trimming shortened V by 3 bases and J by 2 bases, and 10 bases separated the two germline ends. The CDR3 length is 14 residues. Germline V lookup: CDR1 ENHRY, CDR2 SYGVKD. CDR3 sequence reads: CAISEDNKQETQYF. The CDR3 DNA reads as TGTGCCATCAGTGAAGATAACAAGCAAGAGACCCAGTACTTC.

The genes are TRBV5-1 and TRBJ2-7, with D possibly matching TRBD2 (6 bases). The germline V and J ends were trimmed by 6 bases and 6 bases, with 19 bases remaining between them. This CDR3 comprises 14 residues. From germline, CDR1 is SGHRS and CDR2 YFSETQ. The CDR3 reads CASISGPAGGEQYF. The CDR3, as DNA: TGCGCCAGCATCTCTGGGCCAGCCGGGGGCGAGCAGTACTTC.

This chain connects TRBV7-2 to TRBJ2-5, with 8 bases matching TRBD2. Trimming cost V 5 bases and J 2 bases; bases outside gene matches: 13. Germline CDR1 is SGHTA and CDR2 is FQGNSA. The CDR3 runs 17 residues. In nucleotides, the CDR3 is TGTGCCAGCAGCATAGGTCGGACTAGCCTACCACAAGAGACCCAGTACTTC. This codes for CASSIGRTSLPQETQYF.

The chain employs TRBV6-6 and TRBJ2-3; 11 bases line up with TRBD2. CDR3 length equals 17 residues. The germline V gene has CDR1 MNHNY and CDR2 SVGAGI (reference sequence). Trimming cost V 5 bases and J 1 base; bases outside gene matches: 8. CDR3: CASSPGLAAGGTDTQYF. The CDR3 bases are TGTGCCAGCAGTCCGGGACTAGCGGCGGGCGGCACAGATACGCAGTATTTT.

The chain has TRBV4-2 and TRBJ2-1; 12 bases are shared with TRBD2. Germline CDR1 LGHNA, CDR2 YNFKEQ. The CDR3 runs to 16 residues. Trimming took 1 base from V and 6 from J; bases not matched to a gene: 4. CDR3 bases: TGTGCCAGCAGCCAAGCGGCTAGCGGGGGGGCCAATGAGCAGTTCTTC. Its protein is CASSQAASGGANEQFF.

The chain is built from TRBV10-1 and TRBJ2-5, with D unclear. Between the trimmed V and J ends, which lost 4 bases and 2 bases, there was a span of 8 bases. Germline lookup yields CDR1 WNHNN and CDR2 SYGVQD (reference sequence). The CDR3 has 13 amino acids. For the CDR3, the DNA is TGCGCCAGCAGTGGGCACGGGCAAGAGACCCAGTACTTC. Protein product: CASSGHGQETQYF.

The chain recombines TRBV5-1 with TRBJ1-1, with D uncertain. From germline, CDR1 is SGHRS and CDR2 YFSETQ. This CDR3 has 14 amino acids. Trimming cost V 1 base and J 5 bases, with 12 bases left between them. The CDR3 bases are TGCGCCAGCAGCTTGACGAGGGCGTCGACTGAAGCTTTCTTT. This gives the protein CASSLTRASTEAFF.

The chain carries TRBV12-5 and TRBJ1-4, with D possibly being TRBD1 (5 bases). Per the germline V gene, CDR1 is LGHNT and CDR2 is FRNRAP. With 7 bases removed from V and 8 bases from J, the gap between germline ends came to 17 bases. The CDR3 extends over 14 amino acids. The CDR3 reads CASAGDSPGEKLFF. The DNA for the CDR3 is TGTGCTAGTGCCGGGGACTCTCCAGGCGAAAAACTGTTTTTT.

The rearrangement uses TRBV11-2 and TRBJ1-2; TRBD1 matches at 9 bases. CDR1 is SGHAT and CDR2 is FQNNGV in the germline V gene. With V trimmed by 4 bases and J by 6 bases, 12 bases remained unmatched. The CDR3 runs 16 residues. The CDR3 sequence is CASSSSLGTGTDGYTF. CDR3 in DNA: TGTGCCAGCAGCTCTAGCCTAGGGACAGGGACCGATGGCTACACCTTC.

The gene calls are TRBV2 and TRBJ1-5; 7 nucleotides line up with TRBD1. From germline, CDR1 is SNHLY and CDR2 FYNNEI. This CDR3 is built from 17 residues. The ends lost 2 bases at V and 0 bases at J; junction bases unmatched: 7. DNA for the CDR3: TGTGCCAGCAGTGAATGGATGACAGGGTATAGCAATCAGCCCCAGCATTTT. It yields the protein CASSEWMTGYSNQPQHF. The whole variable domain, filled in from reference TRBV2 and TRBJ1-5, reads EPEVTQTPSHQVTQMGQEVILRCVPISNHLYFYWYRQILGQKVEFLVSFYNNEISEKSEIFDDQFSVERPDGSNFTLKIRSTKLEDSAMYFCASSEWMTGYSNQPQHFGDGTRLSIL.

The chain combines TRBV6-5 with TRBJ1-6, with D maybe TRBD1 (5 bases). Deletions cut 0 bases from V and 7 bases from J, with 13 bases between. The CDR3 consists of 16 residues. Germline V CDR1 and CDR2: MNHEY, SVGAGI. This CDR3 reads CASSYSKAGQNSPLHF. The CDR3 DNA reads TGTGCCAGCAGTTACTCGAAGGCAGGGCAAAATTCACCCCTCCACTTT.